The T cell receptor (beta chain) under discussion was sequenced for a study of sequential checkpoint blockade in melanoma. The overall study: Arm A got nivolumab then ipilimumab; arm B the reverse, 1:1.

Noted treatment: randomized to nivolumab then ipilimumab (arm A) or the reverse (arm B). No patient had prior DNA-damaging chemotherapy. Clones were sequenced by immunoSEQ multiplex PCR, and TCRdb holds only the in-frame ones, with some missing. This table has more than 25,000 clones, about 89% appearing once. This CDR3 region has 11 residues. CDR1 is DFQATT, CDR2 SNEGSKA, per germline (reference sequence). V lost 3 bases to trimming and J lost 12 bases, with 11 bases between them. The chain is built from TRBV20-1 and TRBJ1-4, with D tentatively TRBD1 (6 bases). This receptor was taken from a human donor with melanoma. The input for sequencing was CD8+ T cells sorted from blood (inferred from file names), taken from a patient given nivolumab and ipilimumab in sequence. The CDR3 sequence is CSARMGAELFF. In DNA form, the CDR3 reads TGCAGTGCTAGGATGGGGGCGGAACTGTTTTTT.